The present TCR beta chain was sequenced within a study of blood T cell repertoires in COVID-19. The germline V gene encodes CDR1 GTSNPN and CDR2 SVGIG (reference sequence). The CDR3 sequence is 18 residues long. V dropped 5 bases and J dropped 0; count of bases not matched to a gene: 9. Assay used: immunoSEQ multiplex PCR; TCRdb lists only in-frame clones, some missing. The sample comprises over 300,000 clones, around 90% of which are singletons, and approximately 6% rests with the top ten. The chain links TRBV30 to TRBJ2-6; 11 nucleotides line up with TRBD1. Material: PBMCs or T cells enriched from blood (not recorded which). This receptor was obtained from a woman younger than 45 who had recovered from COVID-19. The CDR3 DNA sequence: TGTGCCTGGGGTTACACCGGGACAGGGGGCTCTGGGGCCAACGTCCTGACTTTC. Translation: CAWGYTGTGGSGANVLTF. Drawing the rest from reference TRBV30 and TRBJ2-6, the complete variable domain is SQTIHQWPATLVQPVGSPLSLECTVEGTSNPNLYWYRQAAGRGLQLLFYSVGIGQISSEVPQNLSASRPQDRQFILSSKKLLLSDSGFYLCAWGYTGTGGSGANVLTFGAGSRLTVL.